A single sample gave rise to the 10 T cell receptor beta chains below, sequenced in a study of T cells after yellow fever vaccination. From the 5' RACE reads, TCRdb called clonotypes with MiXCR, one entry per CDR3 protein. The table includes 250,000 to 350,000 distinct CDR3 sequences, approximately 10% detected once. The source was CD4+ T cells sorted from PBMCs, collected 5 days after the yellow fever booster vaccination. Source of these receptors: a man younger than 30 who received the YFV17D yellow fever vaccine.

This clonotype came up many times. CDR3: CASSPYQGVLAKNIQYF. Written as DNA, the CDR3 is TGTGCCAGCAGCCCGTACCAGGGGGTACTAGCCAAAAACATTCAGTACTTC. The rearrangement joins TRBV4-2 to TRBJ2-4; 7 bases agree with TRBD1. The CDR3 sequence is 17 residues long. V shed 4 bases and J 0 bases; nucleotides not matched to a gene: 9. CDR1 and CDR2 from the germline V gene are LGHNA and YNFKEQ.

This chain links TRBV7-2 with TRBJ2-7, with 8 nucleotides matching TRBD2. The length of the CDR3 is 14 residues. The trim removed 5 bases at V and 2 bases at J, leaving 5 bases unmatched. CDR1 and CDR2 (germline): SGHTA, FQGNSA. Written as DNA, the CDR3 is TGTGCCAGCAGCCCGGGGGGGCCGGCCTACGAGCAGTACGTC. Amino acids: CASSPGGPAYEQYV.

This chain joins TRBV9 and TRBJ2-3, with TRBD1 matching over 7 bases. CDR1 is SGDLS, CDR2 YYNGEE, per germline. V lost 7 bases and J lost 4; bases outside the gene matches: 12. The CDR3 length is 15 residues. The CDR3, as DNA: TGTGCCAGCCGGAGGACGGGGACAGCGTCAGATACGCAGTATTTT. Its translation is CASRRTGTASDTQYF.

The genes are TRBV10-3 and TRBJ1-1; 9 positions match TRBD1. There are 15 residues in the CDR3. The germline CDR1 and CDR2 sequences are ENHRY and SYGVKD. V shed 7 bases and J 2 bases; nucleotides not matched to a gene: 8. CDR3 in DNA: TGTGCCATCACCAGGGGACAGGGATATAACACTGAAGCTTTCTTT. This encodes CAITRGQGYNTEAFF.

This clonotype showed up many times. The chain uses TRBV30 and TRBJ2-1; the D is unclear. The V gene's germline CDR1 is GTSNPN and CDR2 SVGIG (reference sequence). The V gene lost 1 base and the J gene lost 10 bases, with 14 bases spanning the gap. This CDR3 is built from 13 residues. As DNA, the CDR3 is TGTGCCTGGAGTGCTGGGGTTGTCGAGGAGCAGTTCTTC. It yields the protein CAWSAGVVEEQFF.

The chain uses TRBV12-3 or TRBV12-4 and TRBJ1-2; maybe TRBD1 (6 bases). V lost 7 bases and J 7 bases, leaving 13 bases between the germline ends. The CDR3 totals 12 residues. CDR3 loop: CASTLLRGGYTF. The CDR3 nucleotides read TGTGCCAGCACCTTACTCAGGGGTGGCTACACCTTC.

This clonotype appeared a few times. The chain has TRBV7-2 and TRBJ1-2, with D uncertain. This CDR3 region has 13 residues. Germline V CDR1 and CDR2: SGHTA, FQGNSA. V was trimmed by 5 bases and J by 8 bases, leaving 15 bases between them. The DNA of the CDR3 is TGTGCCAGCAGCCCGACCCCCCCTATCGGCTACACCTTC. It specifies CASSPTPPIGYTF.

The chain carries TRBV18 and TRBJ1-1; the D gene is possibly TRBD1 (5 bases). The CDR3 is 15 amino acids. CDR1 is KGHSH and CDR2 is LQKENI in the germline V gene. Deletions cut 3 bases from V and 6 bases from J, with 17 bases between. CDR3 nucleotide sequence: TGTGCCAGCTCACCCTCGTCCCCGGGGCAGCCTGAAGCTTTCTTT. Protein sequence: CASSPSSPGQPEAFF. The variable domain in full, with the rest retrieved from reference TRBV18 and TRBJ1-1, is NAGVMQNPRHLVRRRGQEARLRCSPMKGHSHVYWYRQLPEEGLKFMVYLQKENIIDESGMPKERFSAEFPKEGPSILRIQQVVRGDSAAYFCASSPSSPGQPEAFFGQGTRLTVV.

This clonotype has more than one count but fewer than ten. The chain combines TRBV4-3 with TRBJ2-5, with 8 bases aligning to TRBD2. V was pared by 2 bases and J by 5 bases, with 16 bases of the junction left unmatched. The CDR3 runs 18 residues. Germline CDR1 and CDR2: LGHNA and YSLEER. The CDR3 spells CASSQRSEDTGGRETQYF. The CDR3 region has the DNA TGCGCCAGCAGCCAAAGGTCTGAGGATACGGGGGGGCGGGAGACCCAGTACTTC.

Ten or more counts support this clonotype. The rearrangement links TRBV11-2 to TRBJ2-7; no definite D call. This CDR3 has 14 residues. V shed 5 bases and J shed 3 bases, with 14 bases lying between them. Germline CDR1 is SGHAT and CDR2 is FQNNGV. In nucleotides, the CDR3 is TGTGCCAGCAGCCAAGGAACACGGTTCTACGAGCAGTACTTC. It encodes CASSQGTRFYEQYF.